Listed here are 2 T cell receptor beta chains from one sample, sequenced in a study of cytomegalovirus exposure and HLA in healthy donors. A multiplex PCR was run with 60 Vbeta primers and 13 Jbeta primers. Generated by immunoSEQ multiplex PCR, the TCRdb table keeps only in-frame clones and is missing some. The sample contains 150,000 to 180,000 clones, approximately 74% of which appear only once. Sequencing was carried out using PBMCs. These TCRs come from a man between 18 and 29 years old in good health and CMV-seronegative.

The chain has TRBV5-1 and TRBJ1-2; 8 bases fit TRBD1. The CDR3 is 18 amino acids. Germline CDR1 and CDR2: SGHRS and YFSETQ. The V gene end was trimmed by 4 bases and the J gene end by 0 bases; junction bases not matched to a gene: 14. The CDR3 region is CASSPTPDRGIANYGYTF. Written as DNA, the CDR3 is TGCGCCAGCAGCCCAACACCCGACAGGGGTATAGCTAACTATGGCTACACCTTC.

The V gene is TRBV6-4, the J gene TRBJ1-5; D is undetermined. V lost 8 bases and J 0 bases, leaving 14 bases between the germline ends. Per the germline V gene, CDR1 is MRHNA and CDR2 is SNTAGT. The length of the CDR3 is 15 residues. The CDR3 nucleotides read TGTGCCAGCCAACCTTCAGGTGGTAGCAATCAGCCCCAGCATTTT. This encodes CASQPSGGSNQPQHF.